A single sample gave rise to the 11 T cell receptor beta chains below, sequenced in a study of CD8 T cells in Susac syndrome. When the RNA was reverse transcribed, random hexamers were used with an input of roughly 0.45 to 1 ug. MiXCR, applied by TCRdb to the immunoSEQ multiplex PCR reads, yields one record per CDR3 protein. The table includes roughly 80,000 distinct CDR3 sequences, 85% to 95% detected once. Material for sequencing was CD8+ T cells from PBMCs. The receptor source for this set is a human donor in good health.

This chain uses TRBV4-1 with TRBJ1-5; D possibly corresponds to TRBD1 (5 bases). CDR3 length: 14 amino acids. Germline V lookup: CDR1 MGHRA, CDR2 YSYEKL. V was cut by 1 base and J by 4 bases, with 8 bases left in between. The CDR3 nucleotides read TGCGCCAGCAGCCAAGTGGGGGTTAATCAGCCCCAGCATTTT. It specifies CASSQVGVNQPQHF.

This sequence joins TRBV24-1 and TRBJ2-5, with D unclear. Deletions cut 9 bases from V and 4 bases from J, with 14 bases between. The CDR3 contains 13 residues. The germline CDR1 and CDR2 sequences are KGHDR and SFDVKD. The CDR3 sequence: CATSTANSETQYF. The CDR3 nucleotides are TGTGCCACCTCCACGGCGAACTCAGAGACCCAGTACTTC.

The CDR3 DNA reads TGCGCCAGCAGCCAAGGGGGTAATTCACCCCTCCACTTT. Translating it yields CASSQGGNSPLHF. J is TRBJ1-6 and V is TRBV4-3; unclear D gene. The V end was cut by 1 base, the J end by 6 bases, with 4 bases between. Germline loops: CDR1 LGHNA, CDR2 YSLEER. The CDR3 runs 13 residues.

This clonotype was found once. V gene TRBV28 combines with J gene TRBJ2-1; TRBD2 aligns across 10 bases. Germline loops: CDR1 MDHEN, CDR2 SYDVKM. V lost 10 bases to trimming and J lost 3 bases; unmatched junction nucleotides: 3. The CDR3 totals 13 residues. The CDR3 sequence is CATSSGSYNEQFF. The CDR3, as DNA: TGTGCCACATCTAGCGGGAGCTACAATGAGCAGTTCTTC. The complete variable domain, with remaining parts taken from reference TRBV28 and TRBJ2-1, reads DVKVTQSSRYLVKRTGEKVFLECVQDMDHENMFWYRQDPGLGLRLIYFSYDVKMKEKGDIPEGYSVSREKKERFSLILESASTNQTSMYLCATSSGSYNEQFFGPGTRLTVL.

The V gene is TRBV27, the J gene TRBJ2-2; no clear D gene. The V end was cut by 3 bases, the J end by 5 bases, with 7 bases between. The CDR3 sequence is 13 residues long. Per germline, CDR1 MNHEY and CDR2 SMNVEV (reference sequence). The DNA of the CDR3 is TGTGCCAGCAGTTTGTCCCGGACCGGGGAGCTGTTTTTT. This sequence encodes CASSLSRTGELFF.

The chain links TRBV9 to TRBJ2-1; no clear D. Trimming removed 4 bases from V and 1 base from J, with 12 bases in between. The CDR3 runs to 15 residues. The germline V gene encodes CDR1 SGDLS and CDR2 YYNGEE. DNA of the CDR3: TGTGCCAGCAGCCCTCCTAGTCTTTCCTACAATGAGCAGTTCTTC. Its translation is CASSPPSLSYNEQFF.

This clonotype turned up a few times. The CDR3 spells CASSSQDSQAFF. The CDR3 coding sequence is TGTGCCAGCAGCTCGCAAGACAGCCAAGCTTTCTTT. This rearrangement joins TRBV11-2 to TRBJ1-1; D perhaps matches TRBD1 (5 bases). CDR3 length: 12 residues. Trimming stripped 4 bases from V and 9 bases from J, with 12 bases between. The germline V gene has CDR1 SGHAT and CDR2 FQNNGV.

This rearrangement joins TRBV2 to TRBJ1-5; 7 nucleotides line up with TRBD1. This CDR3 region has 13 residues. Germline CDR1 is SNHLY and CDR2 is FYNNEI. Trimming at V came to 7 bases and at J to 3 bases, leaving 3 bases not matched to a gene. The CDR3 protein is CASKDRDNQPQHF. The CDR3 bases are TGTGCCAGCAAAGACAGGGACAATCAGCCCCAGCATTTT.

V gene TRBV19 combines with J gene TRBJ2-2; D unresolved. This CDR3 has 13 amino acids. Trimming pared 3 bases from V and 3 bases from J, leaving 5 bases between. Germline CDR1 is LNHDA and CDR2 is SQIVND (reference sequence). The DNA of the CDR3 is TGTGCCAGTAGTATTCAGGACACCGGGGAGCTGTTTTTT. Its translation: CASSIQDTGELFF.

This clonotype appeared once. V is TRBV28 and J is TRBJ2-5; the match to TRBD2 covers 10 bases. CDR1 and CDR2 from the germline V gene are MDHEN and SYDVKM. The CDR3 sequence is 18 residues long. With V trimmed by 4 bases and J by 5 bases, 16 bases remained unmatched. The CDR3 spells CASSSPRLGLAVGETQYF. CDR3 sequence (DNA): TGTGCCAGCAGTTCCCCCAGATTAGGACTAGCGGTGGGGGAGACCCAGTACTTC.

V and J are TRBV6-4 and TRBJ2-1; 7 bases align to TRBD1. This CDR3 contains 13 residues. In germline, CDR1 is MRHNA, CDR2 SNTAGT. The V gene end was trimmed by 3 bases and the J gene end by 8 bases; junction bases not matched to a gene: 4. The CDR3 nucleotides are TGTGCCAGCAGTGAGAACAGGGGCGATGAGCAGTTCTTC. Its translation: CASSENRGDEQFF.